This is a list of T cell receptor beta chains from one sample in a study of T-cell reconstitution after alpha-beta-depleted transplantation in children. TCRdb re-called the PCR reads with MiXCR, one entry per CDR3 protein. The sample lists about 980,000 distinct CDR3 sequences, around 30% occurring once. This specimen was PBMCs, mostly from graft donor cells, taken 360 days after TCRalphabeta/CD19-depleted stem cell transplant. The receptor source for this set is a boy in the first two years of life who had a stem cell transplant for SCID, so the T cells may come from the graft donor. Both conserved end residues are part of each CDR3. A D gene is named only where the DNA matches it firmly. Not every row has a clone size; where given, it reads once, few, many or a size class.

CDR3 length: 17; V gene: TRBV4-1; D gene: TRBD2; clone size: -; J gene: TRBJ2-3; CDR3 DNA: TGCGCCAGCAGCCACCTACCGAGCGGGGCGAGCACAGATACGCAGTATTTT; CDR3 protein: CASSHLPSGASTDTQYF
CDR3 length: 13; V gene: TRBV6-1; D gene: -; clone size: -; J gene: TRBJ1-2; CDR3 DNA: TGTGCCAGCAGTGCTCGGGCGTCCTATGGCTACACCTTC; CDR3 protein: CASSARASYGYTF
CDR3 length: 17; V gene: TRBV4-1; D gene: -; clone size: -; J gene: TRBJ1-5; CDR3 DNA: TGCGCCAGCAGCCAAGATCTCGAGTTCACCGACAATCAGCCCCAGCATTTT; CDR3 protein: CASSQDLEFTDNQPQHF
CDR3 length: 15; V gene: TRBV27; D gene: -; clone size: few; J gene: TRBJ1-2; CDR3 DNA: TGTGCCAGCAGTAAGGGTTTCGCCTTGAACTATGGCTACACCTTC; CDR3 protein: CASSKGFALNYGYTF
CDR3 length: 16; V gene: TRBV24-1; D gene: -; clone size: -; J gene: TRBJ2-6; CDR3 DNA: TGTGCCACCAGTGATTTCACAGCCTCTGGGGCCAACGTCCTGACTTTC; CDR3 protein: CATSDFTASGANVLTF
CDR3 length: 15; V gene: TRBV12-3/TRBV12-4; D gene: -; clone size: -; J gene: TRBJ2-2; CDR3 DNA: TGTGCCAGCAGTTTGGGATCCCCAAACACCGGGGAGCTGTTTTTT; CDR3 protein: CASSLGSPNTGELFF
CDR3 length: 14; V gene: TRBV7-2; D gene: -; clone size: few; J gene: TRBJ1-2; CDR3 DNA: TGTGCCAGCAGCTCCCTTGGGGCCTTCTATGGCTACACCTTC; CDR3 protein: CASSSLGAFYGYTF
CDR3 length: 14; V gene: TRBV20-1; D gene: TRBD2; clone size: -; J gene: TRBJ2-7; CDR3 DNA: TGCAGTGCTTCTAGCGGGGGGCCCCACTACGAGCAGTACTTC; CDR3 protein: CSASSGGPHYEQYF
CDR3 length: 13; V gene: TRBV29-1; D gene: -; clone size: once; J gene: TRBJ1-1; CDR3 DNA: TGCAGCGTTGCCCGGGTTGAAGACACTGAAGCTTTCTTT; CDR3 protein: CSVARVEDTEAFF
CDR3 length: 14; V gene: TRBV2; D gene: TRBD2; clone size: few; J gene: TRBJ2-7; CDR3 DNA: TGTGCCAGCAGACGCGGACTAGCGACCTACGAGCAGTACTTC; CDR3 protein: CASRRGLATYEQYF
CDR3 length: 15; V gene: TRBV7-2; D gene: -; clone size: few; J gene: TRBJ2-3; CDR3 DNA: TGTGCCAGCAGCTTATGGACGCTATACACAGATACGCAGTATTTT; CDR3 protein: CASSLWTLYTDTQYF
CDR3 length: 17; V gene: TRBV5-5; D gene: -; clone size: few; J gene: TRBJ2-2; CDR3 DNA: TGTGCCAGCCTCGGAGGGTCGGGGAAGGGGTACACCGGGGAGCTGTTTTTT; CDR3 protein: CASLGGSGKGYTGELFF